The source of this T cell receptor (beta chain) is a study of blood T cells in healthy people across ages. Using a J-beta primer mix together with a sample-barcoded 5' primer, a second PCR was run for about 6 to 12 cycles. TCRdb called the 5' RACE reads again in MiXCR, with one record for every CDR3 protein. Seen here are roughly 2 million distinct CDR3 sequences, just under 50% observed once, and the top ten hold about 2.1%. Drawing of peripheral blood yielded 7.5 to 10 milliliters from each donor. The germline CDR1 and CDR2 sequences are SGHVS and FQNEAQ. CDR3 size: 16 residues. The ends were cut back, 1 base at V and 1 base at J, with 10 bases in the middle.

The sequenced sample consisted of blood. V gene TRBV7-8 combines with J gene TRBJ1-4, with D possibly being TRBD1 (6 bases). The sequence was collected from a woman in her thirties or forties in good health. CDR3 bases: TGTGCCAGCAGCTTAGACAGGGAGGGAACTAATGAAAAACTGTTTTTT. As protein: CASSLDREGTNEKLFF.